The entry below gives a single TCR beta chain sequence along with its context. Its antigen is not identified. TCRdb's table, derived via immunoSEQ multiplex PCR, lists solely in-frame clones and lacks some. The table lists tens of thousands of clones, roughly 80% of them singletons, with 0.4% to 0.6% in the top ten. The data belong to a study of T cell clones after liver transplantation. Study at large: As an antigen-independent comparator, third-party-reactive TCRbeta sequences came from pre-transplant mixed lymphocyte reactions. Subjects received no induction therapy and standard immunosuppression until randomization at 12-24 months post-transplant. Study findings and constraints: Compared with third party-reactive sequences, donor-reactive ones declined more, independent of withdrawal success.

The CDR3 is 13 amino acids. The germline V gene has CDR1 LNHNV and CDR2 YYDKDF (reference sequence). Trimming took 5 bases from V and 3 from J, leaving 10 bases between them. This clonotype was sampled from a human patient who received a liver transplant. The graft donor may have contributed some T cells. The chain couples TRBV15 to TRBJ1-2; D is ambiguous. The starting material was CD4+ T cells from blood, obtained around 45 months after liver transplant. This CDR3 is CATSPGYYYGYTF. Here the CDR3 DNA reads TGTGCCACCAGCCCCGGCTACTACTATGGCTACACCTTC.